Below are 19 T cell receptor beta chains sequenced from a single sample in a study of T cell responses to AZD1222 COVID-19 vaccine. Assay used: immunoSEQ multiplex PCR; TCRdb lists only in-frame clones, some missing. The table records more than 100,000 clones, about 92% of them present only once. The sample was peripheral blood, taken 28 days after the second AZD1222 dose. The receptors shown here come from an adult who received the AZD1222 COVID-19 vaccine.

This clone was detected only a few times. This chain connects TRBV11-2 to TRBJ1-6; TRBD1 agrees at 9 bases. The J segment lost 9 bases and the V segment lost 2 bases, leaving 5 bases of the junction unmatched. The CDR3 spans 15 residues. The V gene's germline CDR1 is SGHAT and CDR2 FQNNGV. CDR3 DNA: TGTGCCAGCAGCTTAAGGGGACAGGGAGGTTCACCCCTCCACTTT. Translating gives CASSLRGQGGSPLHF.

This sequence joins TRBV6-5 and TRBJ2-1, with D unclear. The germline V gene encodes CDR1 MNHEY and CDR2 SVGAGI. V lost 4 bases, J lost 2 bases, and 9 bases lay in between. This CDR3 comprises 14 residues. The CDR3 DNA sequence: TGTGCCAGCAGTTTAGGGATCGCCTACAATGAGCAGTTCTTC. This codes for CASSLGIAYNEQFF.

The chain carries TRBV19 and TRBJ1-5; D is ambiguous. The V gene's germline CDR1 is LNHDA and CDR2 SQIVND (reference sequence). The CDR3 has 16 residues. Deletions cut 5 bases from V and 5 bases from J, with 19 bases between. This CDR3 reads CASSLYYAPGDQPQHF. The CDR3 DNA follows: TGTGCCAGTAGTCTCTACTATGCCCCCGGGGATCAGCCCCAGCATTTT.

The V and J genes are TRBV10-2 and TRBJ2-5; D remains unclear. CDR1 and CDR2 (germline): WSHSY, SAAADI. This CDR3 spans 15 amino acids. With 5 bases removed from V and 1 base from J, the gap between germline ends came to 14 bases. The CDR3 here is CASSSTPPVQETQYF. The CDR3 DNA reads TGCGCCAGCAGTTCAACCCCCCCCGTCCAAGAGACCCAGTACTTC.

Turning to this clone: The same CDR3 also results from other DNA sequences found in this sample. The chain joins TRBV27 to TRBJ1-1; no definite D call. The CDR3 runs to 11 residues. V was clipped by 4 bases and J by 1 base, with 1 base between them. The germline V gene encodes CDR1 MNHEY and CDR2 SMNVEV (reference sequence). CDR3: CASSSNTEAFF. In DNA, the CDR3 is TGTGCCAGCAGTTCGAACACTGAAGCTTTCTTT.

DNA for the CDR3: TGTGCCAGCAGCCTCGTAGCGGAAACCCGGTGGGCAGATACGCAGTATTTT. Translation: CASSLVAETRWADTQYF. The gene calls are TRBV7-2 and TRBJ2-3; tentatively, D is TRBD2 (6 bases). Germline V gene data show CDR1 as SGHTA and CDR2 as FQGNSA. This CDR3 has 17 amino acids. Deletions cut 5 bases from V and 4 bases from J, with 22 bases between. Full variable domain (remainder filled in from reference TRBV7-2 and TRBJ2-3): GAGVSQSPSNKVTEKGKDVELRCDPISGHTALYWYRQSLGQGLEFLIYFQGNSAPDKSGLPSDRFSAERTGGSVSTLTIQRTQQEDSAVYLCASSLVAETRWADTQYFGPGTRLTVL.

This clone was observed a single time. The V gene is TRBV7-2, the J gene TRBJ2-5; D might be TRBD2 (6 bases). The germline gives CDR1 SGHTA, CDR2 FQGNSA. V was cut by 3 bases and J by 4 bases, with 9 bases left in between. The CDR3 spans 13 residues. The CDR3 loop reads CASSLGLPETQYF. CDR3 sequence (DNA): TGTGCCAGCAGCTTGGGACTCCCAGAGACCCAGTACTTC. Based on the CDR3 plus reference TRBV7-2 and TRBJ2-5, the full variable domain is GAGVSQSPSNKVTEKGKDVELRCDPISGHTALYWYRQSLGQGLEFLIYFQGNSAPDKSGLPSDRFSAERTGGSVSTLTIQRTQQEDSAVYLCASSLGLPETQYFGPGTRLLVL.

The CDR3 spells CATSDLVRGRCQPQHF. CDR3 bases: TGTGCCACCAGTGACCTAGTCAGGGGGCGGTGTCAGCCCCAGCATTTT. The chain is built from TRBV24-1 and TRBJ1-5, with 8 bases aligning to TRBD1. The CDR3 totals 16 residues. Germline V lookup: CDR1 KGHDR, CDR2 SFDVKD. Trimming at V came to 4 bases and at J to 6 bases, leaving 10 bases not matched to a gene.

The V and J genes are TRBV30 and TRBJ2-6, with no clear D. V was cut by 3 bases and J by 0 bases, with 15 bases left in between. This CDR3 has 17 residues. The germline CDR1 and CDR2 sequences are GTSNPN and SVGIG (reference sequence). The CDR3 spells CAWSVQLLFSGANVLTF. CDR3 bases: TGTGCCTGGAGCGTTCAGCTGTTGTTCTCTGGGGCCAACGTCCTGACTTTC.

The CDR3 DNA reads TGTGCCAGCAGTTCGTATCAGGGAGGCCCAAACATTCAGTACTTC. Protein product: CASSSYQGGPNIQYF. The chain employs TRBV5-4 and TRBJ2-4; D perhaps matches TRBD2 (6 bases). Trimming took 5 bases from V and 6 from J, leaving 18 bases between them. The CDR3 length is 15 residues. The V gene's germline CDR1 is SGHNT and CDR2 YYREEE (reference sequence).

The J gene is TRBJ2-7, the V gene TRBV7-2; 7 nucleotides match TRBD1. Germline lookup yields CDR1 SGHTA and CDR2 FQGNSA. There are 15 residues in the CDR3. Germline trimming cut 4 bases from V and 8 bases from J; bases unmatched to any gene: 14. The CDR3 nucleotides are TGTGCCAGCAGCTCCCCCGGGACAGTCGGTATCAAGCAGTACTTC. Translation gives CASSSPGTVGIKQYF.

The chain combines TRBV27 with TRBJ1-5; 9 positions agree with TRBD1. The CDR3 is 14 amino acids. The V and J ends lost 5 bases and 5 bases, in that order; junction bases with no gene match: 4. Per germline, CDR1 MNHEY and CDR2 SMNVEV (reference sequence). CDR3 nucleotide sequence: TGTGCCAGCAGTACAGGGGGCGCCGATCAGCCCCAGCATTTT. Protein sequence: CASSTGGADQPQHF.

Here the CDR3 reads CAWRRTLDEKLFF. As DNA, the CDR3 is TGTGCCTGGAGGAGAACTTTAGATGAAAAACTGTTTTTT. The genes are TRBV30 and TRBJ1-4; D is unclear. The V gene's germline CDR1 is GTSNPN and CDR2 SVGIG (reference sequence). The CDR3 totals 13 residues. Trimming took 3 bases from V and 6 from J, leaving 11 bases between them.

The V and J genes are TRBV7-9 and TRBJ1-4; no clear D. The CDR3 is 12 residues long. The V end lost 5 bases, the J end lost 4 bases, and 5 bases lay between the germline ends. Germline CDR1 and CDR2: SEHNR and FQNEAQ (reference sequence). CDR3 protein: CASSPINEKLFF. The CDR3 coding sequence is TGTGCCAGCAGCCCCATTAATGAAAAACTGTTTTTT. Full variable domain (missing parts from reference TRBV7-9 and TRBJ1-4): DTGVSQNPRHKITKRGQNVTFRCDPISEHNRLYWYRQTLGQGPEFLTYFQNEAQLEKSRLLSDRFSAERPKGSFSTLEIQRTEQGDSAMYLCASSPINEKLFFGSGTQLSVL.

The chain uses TRBV28 and TRBJ2-1; D is tentatively TRBD1 or TRBD2 (5 bases each). The CDR3 spans 14 residues. CDR1 MDHEN and CDR2 SYDVKM come from the germline V gene. The germline V and J ends were trimmed by 6 bases and 8 bases, with 17 bases remaining between them. In DNA, the CDR3 is TGTGCCAGCAGCCCCCAGGGAGTGGGCCATGAGCAGTTCTTC. It encodes CASSPQGVGHEQFF.

The chain recombines TRBV2 with TRBJ1-1; TRBD1 is a possible D gene (5 bases). The CDR3 extends over 13 amino acids. Germline CDR1 SNHLY, CDR2 FYNNEI. Trimming stripped 0 bases from V and 6 bases from J, with 8 bases between. CDR3 amino acids: CASSEAGVAEAFF. DNA for the CDR3: TGTGCCAGCAGTGAAGCAGGGGTGGCTGAAGCTTTCTTT.

The J gene is TRBJ1-2, the V gene TRBV19; unclear D gene. This CDR3 is built from 14 residues. V lost 7 bases and J 5 bases, leaving 17 bases between the germline ends. Germline V gives CDR1 LNHDA, CDR2 SQIVND (reference sequence). In DNA, the CDR3 is TGTGCCAGTATTCCCTCGGGGTTAGATTATGGCTACACCTTC. Its protein product is CASIPSGLDYGYTF.

V and J are TRBV7-9 and TRBJ1-1; no definite D call. The CDR3 sequence is 11 residues long. V was trimmed by 1 base and J by 8 bases, leaving 5 bases between them. CDR1 and CDR2 from the germline V gene are SEHNR and FQNEAQ (reference sequence). The CDR3 DNA follows: TGTGCCAGCAGCTTAGGGTTGGAAGCTTTCTTT. This translates into CASSLGLEAFF.

The chain is built from TRBV28 and TRBJ1-5, with a weak D call TRBD1 (5 bases). Germline CDR1 reads MDHEN; CDR2 reads SYDVKM. Trimming stripped 6 bases from V and 1 base from J, with 13 bases between. This CDR3 region has 15 residues. CDR3 residues: CASSARRQSNQPQHF. The CDR3 DNA is TGTGCCAGCAGCGCACGAAGACAGAGCAATCAGCCCCAGCATTTT.